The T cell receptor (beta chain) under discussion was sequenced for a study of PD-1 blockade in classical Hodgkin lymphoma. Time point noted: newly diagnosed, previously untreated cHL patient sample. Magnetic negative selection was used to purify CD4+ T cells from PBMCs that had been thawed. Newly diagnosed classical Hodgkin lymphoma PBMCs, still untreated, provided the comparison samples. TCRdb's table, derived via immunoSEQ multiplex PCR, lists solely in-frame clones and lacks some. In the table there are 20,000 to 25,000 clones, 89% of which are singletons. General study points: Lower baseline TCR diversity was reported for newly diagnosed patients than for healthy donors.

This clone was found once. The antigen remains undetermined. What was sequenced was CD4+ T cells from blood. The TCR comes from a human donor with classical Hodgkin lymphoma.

The CDR3 sequence: CASSWPGLSDGNEQFF. In nucleotides, the CDR3 is TGTGCCAGCAGCTGGCCGGGACTAAGTGATGGCAATGAGCAGTTCTTC. The chain employs TRBV5-4 and TRBJ2-1; 7 bases map to TRBD2. The CDR3 has 16 residues. The V and J ends lost 3 bases and 6 bases, in that order; junction bases with no gene match: 12. Germline-derived CDR1 and CDR2 are SGHNT and YYREEE (reference sequence).